These 20 T cell receptor beta chains were all obtained from the same sample, sequenced in a study of T cell clones after liver transplantation. TCRdb's copy holds only in-frame clones and misses some; the assay was immunoSEQ multiplex PCR. The sample holds 15,000 to 20,000 clones, around 84% seen once. The starting material was CD8+ T cells from blood, obtained about 50 months after liver transplant. The receptors were gathered from a human patient who received a liver transplant. Some T cells may be graft donor cells.

This clone has a handful of counts. The chain joins TRBV27 to TRBJ2-7; 8 nucleotides agree with TRBD2. V trimming: 4 bases; J trimming: 6 bases; junction bases outside the gene matches: 8. The CDR3 loop spans 14 amino acids. Germline V gene sequence: CDR1 MNHEY, CDR2 SMNVEV (reference sequence). The CDR3 sequence is CASSSPGLVLEQYF. CDR3 DNA: TGTGCCAGCAGTTCTCCGGGACTAGTTCTCGAGCAGTACTTC.

The genes are TRBV6-6 and TRBJ2-7; D gene unclear. Germline lookup yields CDR1 MNHNY and CDR2 SVGAGI (reference sequence). CDR3 length: 11 amino acids. Trimming pared 6 bases from V and 2 bases from J, leaving 5 bases between. As DNA, the CDR3 is TGTGCCAGCAGCTTAACCTACGAGCAGTACTTC. Translation: CASSLTYEQYF.

This chain connects TRBV28 to TRBJ1-5; tentatively, D is TRBD1 (6 bases). CDR3 size: 14 residues. Germline CDR1 and CDR2: MDHEN and SYDVKM. V lost 5 bases and J 6 bases, leaving 14 bases between the germline ends. The CDR3 bases are TGTGCCAGCAGTCACGACAGGTCGGGTCAGCCCCAGCATTTT. As protein: CASSHDRSGQPQHF.

This clone was counted only a few times. This same CDR3 is encoded by further DNA sequences in the sample. The chain couples TRBV7-2 to TRBJ2-1; no reliable D call. Trimming took 6 bases from V and 0 from J, leaving 6 bases between them. This CDR3 region has 13 residues. The germline V gene has CDR1 SGHTA and CDR2 FQGNSA. The CDR3 nucleotides are TGTGCCAGCAGTCGGAGCTCCTACAATGAGCAGTTCTTC. Protein: CASSRSSYNEQFF.

The V gene is TRBV27, the J gene TRBJ2-7, with D perhaps TRBD1 or TRBD2 (7 bases each). The length of the CDR3 is 16 residues. Germline loops: CDR1 MNHEY, CDR2 SMNVEV (reference sequence). V lost 3 bases, J lost 3 bases, and 18 bases lay in between. This chain's CDR3 is CASSFVGSGGGYEQYF. Written as DNA, the CDR3 is TGTGCCAGCAGTTTTGTGGGATCAGGGGGGGGCTACGAGCAGTACTTC.

The V and J genes are TRBV6-5 and TRBJ1-1; possible D gene TRBD1, 5 bases. This CDR3 comprises 12 residues. Trimming cost V 4 bases and J 7 bases, with 10 bases left between them. From germline, CDR1 is MNHEY and CDR2 SVGAGI. The CDR3 DNA follows: TGTGCCAGCAGTTGGGGACCAGATGAAGCTTTCTTT. This translates into CASSWGPDEAFF.

The V and J genes are TRBV2 and TRBJ2-1; 7 bases map to TRBD2. Germline CDR1 and CDR2: SNHLY and FYNNEI. This CDR3 comprises 16 residues. V dropped 8 bases and J dropped 0; count of bases not matched to a gene: 10. The CDR3 is CASGLAAYSSYNEQFF. The CDR3, as DNA: TGTGCCAGCGGGCTAGCGGCCTATAGCTCCTACAATGAGCAGTTCTTC.

The chain recombines TRBV4-2 with TRBJ2-5; 8 nucleotides align to TRBD2. Germline V CDR1 and CDR2: LGHNA, YNFKEQ. The trim removed 1 base at V and 2 bases at J, leaving 6 bases unmatched. The CDR3 loop spans 16 amino acids. CDR3 sequence: CASSQVPAGEQETQYF. The CDR3 DNA is TGTGCCAGCAGCCAAGTCCCAGCGGGAGAGCAAGAGACCCAGTACTTC.

The chain uses TRBV28 and TRBJ1-5, with 7 bases identical to TRBD1. V was clipped by 5 bases and J by 5 bases; unmatched bases: 6. The CDR3 contains 14 residues. CDR1 is MDHEN and CDR2 is SYDVKM in the germline V gene. Here the CDR3 DNA reads TGTGCCAGCAGTCGGACAGGATTTGATCAGCCCCAGCATTTT. Translated, it gives CASSRTGFDQPQHF.

This chain joins TRBV2 and TRBJ2-3; a possible D gene is TRBD2 (6 bases). Trimming removed 6 bases at V and 1 base at J, with 8 bases between. Germline V lookup: CDR1 SNHLY, CDR2 FYNNEI. This CDR3 spans 13 amino acids. The CDR3 spells CASSPGGTDTQYF. CDR3 in DNA: TGTGCCAGCAGCCCGGGGGGCACAGATACGCAGTATTTT.

The rearrangement uses TRBV19 and TRBJ2-1, with 11 nucleotides matching TRBD2. The germline V gene encodes CDR1 LNHDA and CDR2 SQIVND (reference sequence). Losses at the gene ends were 7 bases for V and 9 bases for J; bases not matched to a gene: 14. The CDR3 covers 16 residues. The DNA for the CDR3 is TGTGCCAGTATCAAAATAGCGGGAGGGGCCCAGGGTGAGCAGTTCTTC. It yields the protein CASIKIAGGAQGEQFF.

The chain joins TRBV4-1 to TRBJ2-7; D unresolved. Deletions cut 1 base from V and 0 bases from J, with 13 bases between. The CDR3 consists of 16 residues. The germline V gene encodes CDR1 MGHRA and CDR2 YSYEKL. As DNA, the CDR3 is TGCGCCAGCAGCCAAGGAGTCAGCGCGAGCTCCTACGAGCAGTACTTC. Translating it yields CASSQGVSASSYEQYF.

The rearrangement links TRBV7-3 to TRBJ2-5; unclear D gene. The CDR3 is made up of 13 amino acids. V was shortened by 10 bases and J by 1 base, with 13 bases between the two germline ends. The germline CDR1 and CDR2 sequences are SGHTA and FQGTGA. The CDR3, as DNA: TGTGCCACTAAGCCCCGGCTCCAAGAGACCCAGTACTTC. Its protein is CATKPRLQETQYF.

The J gene is TRBJ2-1, the V gene TRBV14; a possible D gene is TRBD1 (6 bases). The CDR3 covers 17 residues. The V end lost 1 base, the J end lost 6 bases, and 19 bases lay between the germline ends. Germline CDR1 and CDR2: SGHDN and FVKESK. The CDR3 nucleotides are TGTGCCAGCAGCCAAGGACAGGTCTCTACTACGATCAATGAGCAGTTCTTC. The encoded protein is CASSQGQVSTTINEQFF. Complete variable domain (other parts from reference TRBV14 and TRBJ2-1): EAGVTQFPSHSVIEKGQTVTLRCDPISGHDNLYWYRRVMGKEIKFLLHFVKESKQDESGMPNNRFLAERTGGTYSTLKVQPAELEDSGVYFCASSQGQVSTTINEQFFGPGTRLTVL.

The rearrangement links TRBV4-3 to TRBJ2-2; 7 bases align to TRBD1. J was trimmed by 4 bases and V by 2 bases; bases with no gene match: 4. This CDR3 spans 15 amino acids. Germline assignment: CDR1 LGHNA and CDR2 YSLEER. DNA of the CDR3: TGCGCCAGCAGCCAACAGGGGGATGGCACCGGGGAGCTGTTTTTT. It encodes CASSQQGDGTGELFF.

This chain joins TRBV4-1 and TRBJ1-5; unclear D gene. Germline V CDR1 and CDR2: MGHRA, YSYEKL. Trimming stripped 1 base from V and 7 bases from J, with 14 bases between. The CDR3 loop spans 15 amino acids. The CDR3 nucleotides are TGCGCCAGCAGCCAAGGGGGAATGACGGGACAGCCCCAGCATTTT. It yields the protein CASSQGGMTGQPQHF.

The J gene is TRBJ1-1, the V gene TRBV7-9; D is possibly TRBD1 (5 bases). The length of the CDR3 is 12 residues. Germline assignment: CDR1 SEHNR and CDR2 FQNEAQ (reference sequence). V was cut by 3 bases and J by 11 bases, with 13 bases left in between. The CDR3 sequence: CASSLWQGLAFF. CDR3 nucleotides: TGTGCCAGCAGCTTGTGGCAGGGTCTTGCTTTCTTT.

In its sample, this clone was seen once. The chain uses TRBV11-2 and TRBJ1-5, with TRBD1 identical over 8 bases. The CDR3 has 17 amino acids. Germline V gene sequence: CDR1 SGHAT, CDR2 FQNNGV. Trimming at V came to 0 bases and at J to 4 bases, leaving 8 bases not matched to a gene. The CDR3 loop reads CASSLDGGQGLNQPQHF. CDR3 DNA: TGTGCCAGCAGCTTAGATGGAGGACAGGGTCTTAATCAGCCCCAGCATTTT.

In its sample, this clone ranks as medium-sized. This CDR3 reads CASTRTSGDYETQYF. Written as DNA, the CDR3 is TGTGCCAGTACCCGGACTAGCGGGGATTATGAGACCCAGTACTTC. J is TRBJ2-5 and V is TRBV19; 12 bases line up with TRBD2. The germline V gene has CDR1 LNHDA and CDR2 SQIVND (reference sequence). The CDR3 covers 15 residues. Unmatched junction bases numbered 8, after V lost 7 bases and J lost 5 bases.

The chain recombines TRBV6-1 with TRBJ2-7; a possible D gene is TRBD2 (6 bases). V lost 5 bases and J lost 0, with 14 bases in between. The CDR3 sequence is 15 residues long. Germline V gene data show CDR1 as MNHNS and CDR2 as SASEGT. Here the CDR3 DNA reads TGTGCCAGCAGTCCCTTTAGCGGATCCTCCTACGAGCAGTACTTC. Encoded protein: CASSPFSGSSYEQYF.